Reported below is one T cell receptor (beta chain). The CDR3 sequence is 12 residues long. V dropped 6 bases and J dropped 4; count of bases not matched to a gene: 2. The data stem from a study of blood T cell repertoires in COVID-19. Assignment of participants to cohorts was predicated upon participant-reported clinical history. In the authors' methods: By means of reference gene primer amplification, nucleated cell counts were estimated. Libraries were prepared by immunoSEQ multiplex PCR; TCRdb keeps only in-frame clonotypes and omits some of them. The D gene and trimming were derived from the DNA, and the V and J assignments and clone size from that table. The sample yields over 250,000 clones, 88% seen once.

The genes are TRBV12-3 or TRBV12-4 and TRBJ2-5, with 7 bases that match TRBD1. The sequencing sample was made of PBMCs or T cells enriched from blood (not recorded which). This receptor was obtained from a woman aged 60-75 years in a cohort exposed to, infected with or recovered from COVID-19 (not recorded which). The CDR3 protein is CASRTGLETQYF. CDR3 bases: TGTGCCAGCAGGACAGGGCTAGAGACCCAGTACTTC.